This entry lists 15 T cell receptor beta chains sequenced from one sample in a study of shared clonotypes between healthy human individuals (dated by TCRdb to 2018 to 2021). Library preparation was by the immunoSEQ multiplex PCR assay. In its TCRdb copy, this immuneACCESS table keeps in-frame sequences only and misses some clones. Where compared with another copy, unresolved V genes explain less than half of these, and the others have no known cause. In all, the sample holds around 2,000,000 clones, and about 95% of those were seen once. 0.95% to 1.5% of the sample comes from the top ten. CD8 naive samples were obtained by positive selection for CCR7 among CD45RO-negative cells, yielding a CD45RA+CCR7+ population from which TemRA cells were excluded. What was sequenced was naive CD8+ T cells sorted from blood. The cell subset or site label corresponds to: CD45RA+CCR7+. The receptors shown here come from a man aged 18 to 29 in good health.

The genes are TRBV7-9 and TRBJ2-7, with D perhaps given as TRBD1 or TRBD2 (5 bases each). This CDR3 contains 15 residues. Germline lookup yields CDR1 SEHNR and CDR2 FQNEAQ (reference sequence). V lost 5 bases, J lost 5 bases, and 19 bases lay in between. The CDR3 protein is CASSHAVIGDDEQYF. The DNA for the CDR3 is TGTGCCAGCAGCCATGCCGTAATCGGGGACGACGAGCAGTACTTC.

This clone showed up just a few times. The V gene is TRBV4-1, the J gene TRBJ1-2; D is possibly TRBD1 (5 bases). The CDR3 has 16 amino acids. The germline V gene has CDR1 MGHRA and CDR2 YSYEKL. Trimming pared 0 bases from V and 4 bases from J, leaving 15 bases between. CDR3 coding DNA: TGCGCCAGCAGCCAAGATCTGAGGGGCGGCAGCTATGGCTACACCTTC. This gives the protein CASSQDLRGGSYGYTF.

With regard to this clone: The same CDR3 can be traced to other DNA sequences in this sample. The chain recombines TRBV5-1 with TRBJ2-7; weak D call: TRBD2 (6 bases). V gave up 2 bases and J gave up 5 bases, with 11 bases separating them. CDR1 is SGHRS and CDR2 is YFSETQ in the germline V gene. This CDR3 is built from 13 residues. CDR3 amino acids: CASSFAGGDEQYF. The CDR3 coding sequence is TGCGCCAGCAGCTTCGCAGGAGGGGACGAGCAGTACTTC. The whole variable domain, filled in from reference TRBV5-1 and TRBJ2-7, reads KAGVTQTPRYLIKTRGQQVTLSCSPISGHRSVSWYQQTPGQGLQFLFEYFSETQRNKGNFPGRFSGRQFSNSRSEMNVSTLELGDSALYLCASSFAGGDEQYFGPGTRLTVT.

The chain employs TRBV11-2 and TRBJ2-7; 11 nucleotides match TRBD1. V lost 5 bases to trimming and J lost 3 bases; unmatched junction nucleotides: 6. This CDR3 has 15 residues. The germline CDR1 and CDR2 sequences are SGHAT and FQNNGV. The CDR3 is CASSIGTGGNYEQYF. For the CDR3, the DNA is TGTGCCAGCAGCATCGGGACAGGGGGGAACTACGAGCAGTACTTC.

Concerning this clone: Additional DNA sequences in this sample encode the identical CDR3. V gene TRBV4-3 combines with J gene TRBJ2-7, with TRBD1 matching over 7 bases. V lost 1 base, J lost 1 base, and 4 bases stayed unmatched. The CDR3 length is 15 residues. Germline CDR1 and CDR2: LGHNA and YSLEER. CDR3 sequence: CASSQVWDRSYEQYF. The CDR3 DNA is TGCGCCAGCAGCCAAGTTTGGGACAGATCCTACGAGCAGTACTTC.

This chain links TRBV4-1 with TRBJ1-1, with 8 bases identical to TRBD1. The CDR3 covers 13 residues. Germline loops: CDR1 MGHRA, CDR2 YSYEKL. The V gene end was trimmed by 1 base and the J gene end by 8 bases; junction bases not matched to a gene: 3. This chain's CDR3 is CASSQGGQDEAFF. DNA for the CDR3: TGCGCCAGCAGCCAAGGGGGACAGGACGAAGCTTTCTTT.

CDR3 residues: CASSENISYEQYF. The CDR3 DNA follows: TGTGCCAGCAGTGAAAACATCTCCTACGAGCAGTACTTC. This sequence joins TRBV2 and TRBJ2-7; D unclear. Germline V gives CDR1 SNHLY, CDR2 FYNNEI. CDR3 length: 13 residues. V gave up 2 bases and J gave up 0 bases, with 5 bases separating them.

In its sample, this clone was seen once. The chain combines TRBV9 with TRBJ1-4; D call uncertain. Germline CDR1 SGDLS, CDR2 YYNGEE. The CDR3 runs to 14 residues. The V gene lost 3 bases and the J gene lost 5 bases, with 11 bases spanning the gap. In DNA, the CDR3 is TGTGCCAGCAGCGGCACGTCCGGAAATGAAAAACTGTTTTTT. Protein sequence: CASSGTSGNEKLFF. The full variable domain, its missing parts supplied by reference TRBV9 and TRBJ1-4, is DSGVTQTPKHLITATGQRVTLRCSPRSGDLSVYWYQQSLDQGLQFLIQYYNGEERAKGNILERFSAQQFPDLHSELNLSSLELGDSALYFCASSGTSGNEKLFFGSGTQLSVL.

The chain links TRBV27 to TRBJ2-7; 8 bases fit TRBD2. With 7 bases clipped from V and 4 bases from J, the junction kept 9 bases outside the gene matches. The germline V gene has CDR1 MNHEY and CDR2 SMNVEV (reference sequence). The CDR3 is made up of 14 amino acids. The CDR3 DNA reads as TGTGCCAGCATGGTCGCGGCGGGAGGATACGAGCAGTACTTC. Translation gives CASMVAAGGYEQYF.

The rearrangement uses TRBV6-5 and TRBJ2-5; possibly TRBD2 for D (5 bases). Trimming stripped 2 bases from V and 1 base from J, with 14 bases between. This CDR3 has 16 residues. Per germline, CDR1 MNHEY and CDR2 SVGAGI. The CDR3 bases are TGTGCCAGCAGTTACGATGCAGCGGCAGCCCAAGAGACCCAGTACTTC. Its translation: CASSYDAAAAQETQYF.

The chain employs TRBV27 and TRBJ1-6; D might be TRBD1 (5 bases). V was clipped by 6 bases and J by 10 bases, with 13 bases between them. The CDR3 contains 13 residues. Germline lookup yields CDR1 MNHEY and CDR2 SMNVEV (reference sequence). In DNA, the CDR3 is TGTGCCAGCAGCCCGGGGCCGGGGTCACCCCTCCACTTT. Translated, it gives CASSPGPGSPLHF.

The genes are TRBV18 and TRBJ2-2; 8 bases map to TRBD2. Germline values: CDR1 KGHSH, CDR2 LQKENI. The J segment lost 3 bases and the V segment lost 8 bases, leaving 11 bases of the junction unmatched. The CDR3 sequence is 16 residues long. The CDR3 DNA reads as TGTGCCAGCACCGCTCTTGCGGGGGGATACACCGGGGAGCTGTTTTTT. Amino acid sequence: CASTALAGGYTGELFF.

The chain carries TRBV9 and TRBJ1-1; D is undetermined. V was cut by 0 bases and J by 0 bases, with 9 bases left in between. CDR3 length: 15 residues. CDR1 and CDR2 from the germline V gene are SGDLS and YYNGEE. CDR3 protein: CASSVANTVNTEAFF. CDR3 DNA sequence: TGTGCCAGCAGCGTAGCTAATACGGTGAACACTGAAGCTTTCTTT.

The CDR3 nucleotides are TGTGCCTCTACGGGGGGGCTAATCTCCTACGAGCAGTACTTC. Amino acid sequence: CASTGGLISYEQYF. This chain links TRBV30 with TRBJ2-7; 8 positions match TRBD2. J was trimmed by 0 bases and V by 7 bases; bases with no gene match: 8. Germline CDR1 GTSNPN, CDR2 SVGIG (reference sequence). The CDR3 is 14 amino acids.

The J gene is TRBJ2-7, the V gene TRBV5-6; 7 nucleotides line up with TRBD1. Looked up from germline, CDR1 is SGHDT and CDR2 is YYEEEE. The junction had 12 bases not matched to a gene; V was cut back by 3 bases and J by 3 bases. The CDR3 loop spans 16 amino acids. CDR3 coding DNA: TGTGCCAGCAGCTCGACCCATCGGGACAGAGTCTACGAGCAGTACTTC. Translating it yields CASSSTHRDRVYEQYF.